Shown below are 2 T cell receptor beta chains from a single sample sequenced in a study of T cell repertoires in cytomegalovirus infection. TCRdb reprocessed the reads via MiXCR and lists one record per CDR3 protein. Among 750,000 to 900,000 distinct CDR3 sequences, roughly 29% were seen once, and the ten largest hold about an eighth. No antigen has been assigned to these receptors. Here the sequenced sample was cultured CD8+ T cells from PBMCs, taken from culture after CMV antigen stimulation. These TCRs come from a human donor in good health (CMV status not recorded). Some clones in this sample may be carry-over from other donors' samples.

This clonotype occurred a few times. The chain has TRBV6-5 and TRBJ1-5; no clear D gene. Trimming pared 0 bases from V and 6 bases from J, leaving 6 bases between. CDR1 MNHEY and CDR2 SVGAGI come from the germline V gene. The CDR3 totals 13 residues. The CDR3 region has the DNA TGTGCCAGCAGTTACTCAGAACTTCAGCCCCAGCATTTT. Encoded protein: CASSYSELQPQHF.

The chain joins TRBV10-3 to TRBJ2-1; D may correspond to TRBD1 or TRBD2 (5 bases each). The ends were cut back, 5 bases at V and 7 bases at J, with 18 bases in the middle. The CDR3 extends over 15 amino acids. Germline V CDR1 and CDR2: ENHRY, SYGVKD. The CDR3 DNA sequence: TGTGCCATCAGTCGCCGGGGCCCAGGATCGAATGAGCAGTTCTTC. Its protein product is CAISRRGPGSNEQFF.